This T cell receptor beta chain was captured by sequencing in a study of blood T cell repertoires in COVID-19. Study context: Material from acute and convalescent COVID-19 was sourced from the United States, Italy and Spain.

Germline CDR1 reads LGHDT; CDR2 reads YNNKEL (reference sequence). V was clipped by 4 bases and J by 6 bases, with 18 bases between them. The CDR3 loop spans 15 amino acids. In the study's own analysis: Reference gene primer amplification yielded estimated nucleated cell counts. Here immunoSEQ multiplex PCR was the method, and the copy in TCRdb shows in-frame clones only, minus some. Clonal size and the V and J genes are those of that table, whereas D and trimming came from the DNA. The sample records 330,000 or so clones, approximately 88% being singletons. Participant ages covered roughly 18 to 89 years across about 22 US areas. Only one count was recorded for this clone.

The source of this sequence is a man aged 25-40 years who had recovered from COVID-19. This sequence joins TRBV3-1 (or the pseudogene TRBV3-2) and TRBJ2-5, with D tentatively TRBD1 (8 bases). The sample consisted of PBMCs or T cells enriched from blood (not recorded which). The CDR3 spells CASSPHYRGGKTQYF. DNA for the CDR3: TGTGCCAGCAGCCCCCACTACAGGGGGGGTAAGACCCAGTACTTC.